This T cell receptor (beta chain) was retrieved from a study of regulatory T cells in long-lasting Graves disease (dated by TCRdb to 2020 to 2022). With regard to the full study: Antithyroid drugs had been taken for less than 3 months by newly diagnosed Graves' disease patients. Persistent Graves' disease patients were compared with newly diagnosed Graves' disease patients by peripheral blood TCR sequencing and RNA sequencing. The study was conducted in China and was registered as a clinical trial. A total of around 35 samples were covered by TCR sequencing, comprising some 13 persistent and some 20 newly diagnosed Graves' disease patients. Points the paper makes about the study in general: Persistent disease showed preferential use of TRBV28, TRBJ1-2 and TRBJ2-5, whereas newly diagnosed disease favored TRBV20-1 and TRBJ2-1. Sequencing and analysis were restricted to the TCR beta chain. Persistent Graves' disease patients showed lower TCR Shannon entropy and fewer highly expanded clones than newly diagnosed patients, suggesting clonal expansion. Persistent patients shared more public clonotypes among themselves (around 2,800) than newly diagnosed patients did (roughly 910). As a limitation, the authors acknowledged that the small sample size may reduce accuracy. Because the primary lesion, thyroid tissue, could not be accessed, the study looked at peripheral blood alone.

Concerning this clonotype itself: What this receptor recognizes is not known. Per-base qualities were not stored, and no clone one base away is much larger.

The library was produced with multiplex PCR. For sequencing, an Illumina HiSeq 4000 was employed. CDR3 regions were amplified by Arm-PCR with iRepertoire HTBI primers to construct TCR beta libraries. Before sequencing, the PCR products went through gel purification. The original methods were these. Across samples, around 62 TRBV and roughly 15 TRBJ segments were identified and used for gene usage analysis of CDR3 amino acid clonotypes. Filtered high-quality paired reads were merged into contigs using COPE and FqMerger. BLAST was used to align contigs to the IMGT TRBV, TRBD and TRBJ reference genes, and CDR3 was defined following IMGT. Highly expanded clones were defined as clonotypes with a frequency above 0.1%. Repertoire diversity was measured by Shannon entropy, and V-J evenness by the Gini coefficient. A clonotype was considered public if more than one individual shared it. TCRdb redid the processing of the public reads, applying fastp at Q25 and MiXCR, and retained in-frame beta chains. When rows share a CDR3 protein, they turn into one entry using the most common DNA and genes. TCRdb's processing, not the study's, gives the V and J calls here. The sample table lists 250,000 to 300,000 distinct CDR3 sequences, more than 15% of them with a count of one. 12% to 15% of the sample comes from the top ten.

From cysteine to phenylalanine, the CDR3 is 15 amino acids long. Only CDR3 DNA is held: 45 bases, read in frame from base 1. CDR1 and CDR2 (ENHRY, SYGVKD) derive from the germline V gene. At the junction V is shortened by 0 bases and J by 3 bases; bases outside the gene matches: 3. The time point label, as the study defines it: newly diagnosed GD, antithyroid drugs for less than 3 months. For both TCR sequencing and RNA sequencing, RNA was extracted from PBMCs using TRIzol. Graves' disease was diagnosed according to American Thyroid Association guidelines. Recruitment of patients was carried out at an endocrinology department in Xi'an, China. Each patient gave 7 to 9.5 milliliters of peripheral blood, collected in an EDTA anticoagulant tube. PBMCs were isolated by Ficoll Paque Plus density gradient separation without further T cell sorting. RNA quality was checked with an Agilent 2100 Bioanalyzer and agarose gel, and concentration with a NanoDrop 2000.

In addition, the sample was reused for a study of T cells in Graves' hyperthyroidism and ophthalmopathy. The other study reports the following: Stable Graves' hyperthyroidism was defined as no progression to ophthalmopathy during 18 months of follow-up. Hyperthyroidism patients were aged 18 to 65 years and newly diagnosed, with disease duration of less than 2 months. Any patient with an uncontrolled infection, another autoimmune disease, pregnancy or lactation was excluded. Clinical symptoms, serum thyroxine and TRAb, thyroid ultrasound, and orbital computed tomography formed the basis for the diagnoses. A first-round RT-PCR of the TCR CDR3 used the HTBI primer set with the Qiagen OneStep RT-PCR kit. Most expanded thyroid clonotypes (frequency above 0.001) were also found in blood, which suggests that blood repertoires may mirror thyroid immune responses. A model built on a 13 V-J signature distinguished ophthalmopathy from stable hyperthyroidism, reaching around 88% sensitivity and approximately 83% specificity in cross-validation and 80%/75% in testing. In validation, progression to ophthalmopathy was predicted by the model with 70% to 71% sensitivity and nearly 75% specificity, a median of approximately 6.5 months before onset. To identify TCR V-J signatures that set the groups apart, the researchers used a discovery cohort of 100 patients, made up of about 44 with Graves' ophthalmopathy and approximately 57 with stable Graves' hyperthyroidism. Prospective prediction of ophthalmopathy was tested in an independent validation cohort of some 19 hyperthyroidism patients and 15 to 17 patients who later progressed to ophthalmopathy. For training and testing, the 100 or so patients in the discovery cohort were randomly divided in a 7:3 ratio. In about six Graves' hyperthyroidism patients, the study also compared T-cell repertoires from thyroid tissue with T-cell repertoires from blood. After sampling, hyperthyroidism patients received methimazole starting at 30 mg daily, and ophthalmopathy patients received high-dose intravenous methylprednisolone. The libraries were constructed in a second round of multiplex PCR and then size-selected and purified. The libraries were sequenced on an Illumina HiSeq2000 using paired-end 100 bp reads. Raw data were processed with SOAPnuke, discarding reads with adapters, uncalled bases, mean Phred below 15, or no exact constant-primer or identifier match. COPE v1.2.5 was used to merge high-quality paired reads, and clonotypes were defined as unique nucleotide sequences. MiTCR v1.1 was used to align the clonotypes against IMGT TRBV, TRBD and TRBJ reference segments. The analysis was restricted to V-J combinations with a frequency above 0.0001, which together covered 99% to 99.2% of the repertoires. A TCS score was defined as the ratio of F50 (clonal expansion) to E x V (chaos), with BLOSUM62-based TCRdist applied between CDR3 peptides within each V-J. Welch's t-statistics and random forest reduced roughly 500 V-J features to 10 to 15, which were used in a naive Bayes classifier (R e1071). Sample size was not statistically predetermined, and blinding of investigators to group allocation was not performed. According to the paper, TCR Vbeta CDR3 sequencing was carried out on roughly 130 peripheral blood samples, which came from around 43 ophthalmopathy, approximately 72 hyperthyroidism and about 17 progressor patients.

Sequencing was performed on peripheral blood mononuclear cells (PBMCs), taken at new diagnosis, from a patient treated with antithyroid drugs. The sequence links TRBV10-3 to TRBJ2-7; the junction holds 9 bases that match TRBD1. This sequence originates from a woman aged 25 to 45 with Graves disease. Donor details come from another sample of the same person, matched by shared clones. The bases read TGTGCCATCAGTGAGTCGTGGGACAGGGACTACGAGCAGTACTTC. The translation is CAISESWDRDYEQYF.